The following is a T cell receptor beta chain sequence with its context. The antigen is undetermined. The method was immunoSEQ multiplex PCR; TCRdb's version includes in-frame clones alone and lacks a portion of them. The sample gives more than 25,000 clones, 77% of which show up once; roughly a tenth is in the top ten. This sample was taken from a study of a mutant IDH1 vaccine in newly diagnosed glioma. Study-wide findings and caveats: Overall, 90% to 95% of patients had vaccine-induced immune responses.

Time point here: week 5, during vaccination. In the vaccine, a single dose held 300 ug of the mutant IDH1 20-mer peptide, along with topical imiquimod. Germline values: CDR1 MDHEN, CDR2 SYDVKM. Trimming shortened V by 2 bases and J by 1 base, and 12 bases separated the two germline ends. This CDR3 is 16 amino acids long. The sample consisted of PBMCs, taken from a glioma patient whose treatment included an IDH1 peptide vaccine. This chain connects TRBV28 to TRBJ1-5; unclear D gene. The TCR was taken from a middle-aged man with glioma. In DNA, the CDR3 is TGTGCCAGCAGTTTAATAATAGGACGGAGCAATCAGCCCCAGCATTTT. Its protein is CASSLIIGRSNQPQHF.